This T cell receptor (beta chain) was recorded in a study of early T cells in non-severe SARS-CoV-2 infection. Study as a whole: Sequenced material consisted of bulk RNA (from unsorted whole blood), and chains were unpaired.

As to this clonotype: The antigen remains undetermined.

Researchers attached unique molecular identifiers to individual cDNA molecules. TCRdb independently ran MiXCR on the 5' RACE reads; one entry per CDR3 protein. The sample has nearly 95,000 distinct CDR3 sequences; 16% are singletons. CDR1 is SGHAT and CDR2 is FQNNGV in the germline V gene. CDR3 size: 15 residues. V trimming: 5 bases; J trimming: 3 bases; junction bases outside the gene matches: 9. Study-level points and caveats: VDJdb matching favored anti-spike CD8 responses, missing private and CD4 specificities.

This chain links TRBV11-2 with TRBJ2-7; TRBD2 agrees at 8 bases. Material: whole blood, obtained at baseline. The sequence was obtained from an adult who was a healthcare worker with PCR-confirmed SARS-CoV-2 infection or an uninfected control (not recorded which). This CDR3 is CASSPLREGHYEQYF. Here the CDR3 DNA reads TGTGCCAGCAGCCCGCTTCGGGAGGGCCACTACGAGCAGTACTTC.